This T cell receptor beta chain was recovered during a study of CXCR3-negative and CXCR3-positive naive CD8 T cells. Concerning this clonotype: The antigen remains unidentified.

Whole-study findings and limits: Compared with CXCR3-negative naive cells, CXCR3-positive naive cells showed more hydrophobic TRB CDR3s. Comparably high diversity marked both naive subsets, whereas memory CD8+ cells had much lower diversity.

The CDR3 is 14 residues long. Germline CDR1 reads MNHEY; CDR2 reads SVGAGI. Preparation of TRB cDNA libraries relied on 5' RACE carrying UMI labels. TCRdb reanalyzed the 5' RACE reads, giving one entry per CDR3 protein sequence and no DNA. Its table records approximately 120,000 distinct CDR3 sequences. Source material: naive CXCR3+ CD8+ T cells from blood. Subset indicated: CD45RO-CCR7+CD27+CD95- naive CD8+ T cells expressing CXCR3 (TNR3+). The chain carries TRBV6-5 and TRBJ1-1; TCRdb's D call, TRBD1, is unchecked because there is no DNA. This TCR derives from a human donor in good health. Some clones in this sample may be carry-over from other donors' samples. CDR3 loop: CASSHTGGFTEAFF.